In its sample, the clone carrying this T cell receptor (beta chain) was seen many times. Its specificity is unknown. This sample stems from a study of response to subunit inactivated influenza vaccine. Notes on the study in general: The authors suggested that every seasonal influenza vaccination recruits few new T cells.

One entry per CDR3 protein, called by TCRdb with MiXCR from the RT-PCR reads. The sample lists over 400,000 distinct CDR3 sequences; 9.5% to 12% were seen once. CDR1 KGHDR and CDR2 SFDVKD come from the germline V gene. CDR3 length equals 13 residues. Trimming removed 4 bases at V and 10 bases at J, with 13 bases between. The specimen was PBMCs from blood, collected more than 35 days after vaccination. The chain combines TRBV24-1 with TRBJ2-1; the D gene is possibly TRBD1 (6 bases). The TCR sequence derives from a man aged 45 to 65 who received an inactivated influenza vaccine. The CDR3: CATSETGTKEQFF. CDR3 DNA sequence: TGTGCCACCAGTGAAACCGGGACAAAAGAGCAGTTCTTC.